This T cell receptor (beta chain) comes out of a study of control samples from healthy donors and cancer patients (dated by TCRdb to about 2020). In regard to this clone: The specificity of this receptor is unknown. Per-base qualities were not stored, and no clone one base away is much larger.

The CDR3 holds 14 amino acids from the cysteine to the phenylalanine. The DNA shown is the 42-base CDR3, in frame from base 1. Deletion took 8 bases off V and 4 bases off J, with a span of 14 bases between the germline ends. From a lookup of the germline V gene (reference sequence), CDR1 and CDR2 are MNHNY and SVGAGI. Library method: the immunoSEQ multiplex PCR assay. This immuneACCESS table, as held by TCRdb, lists in-frame sequences with V and J called but not all clones. Of the missing ones, under half trace to an unresolved V gene in checked studies; the others have no known cause. The sample records some 15,000 clones, around 86% of which are singletons. Of the sample, around a tenth falls within the top ten clones.

This TCR was recovered from a woman in her seventies with colorectal cancer. Here the chain combines TRBV6-6 and TRBJ2-2; TRBD2 might be the D gene, on 7 matching bases. Sequencing was done on a sample of PBMCs. The CDR3 in this case is CASEKGGGTGELFF. In nucleotide form, the sequence is TGTGCCAGCGAGAAGGGGGGGGGCACCGGGGAGCTGTTTTTT.